Shown below are 14 T cell receptor beta chains from a single sample sequenced in a study of T cell repertoires in cytomegalovirus infection. TCRdb called the reads again in MiXCR, with one record for every CDR3 protein. The sample comprises 310,000 or so distinct CDR3 sequences, 20% to 25% of which are singletons, and 13% rests with the top ten. Their antigens are not known. Source: cultured PBMCs, taken from culture after CMV antigen stimulation. The source of these receptors is a human donor in good health (CMV status not recorded). Some clones in this sample may be carry-over from other donors' samples.

This clonotype showed up many times. This rearrangement joins TRBV6-1 to TRBJ1-2, with 9 positions matching TRBD1. CDR1 and CDR2 (germline): MNHNS, SASEGT. V was pared by 8 bases and J by 6 bases, with 10 bases of the junction left unmatched. CDR3 length equals 14 residues. The DNA for the CDR3 is TGTGCCAGCTGGAACAGGGGGCGCTGGGATGGCTACACCTTC. This gives the protein CASWNRGRWDGYTF.

Ten or more counts support this clonotype. CDR3: CASSLSPYALAEPYEQYF. The CDR3, as DNA: TGTGCCAGCAGCTTATCCCCCTACGCGCTAGCGGAACCCTACGAGCAGTACTTC. The rearrangement joins TRBV7-2 to TRBJ2-7; 7 bases line up with TRBD2. Germline V gives CDR1 SGHTA, CDR2 FQGNSA. The CDR3 consists of 18 residues. V lost 2 bases, J lost 2 bases, and 15 bases stayed unmatched.

This clonotype was found a few times. The chain couples TRBV2 to TRBJ1-4; no clear D gene. V lost 7 bases to trimming and J lost 7 bases, with 13 bases between them. The CDR3 spans 13 residues. CDR1 is SNHLY, CDR2 FYNNEI, per germline. The CDR3 DNA reads as TGTGCCAGCACCGGCCAGCAAAGTGAAAAACTGTTTTTT. This gives the protein CASTGQQSEKLFF.

The rearrangement links TRBV15 to TRBJ1-1; D is uncertain. There are 14 residues in the CDR3. Trimming cost V 0 bases and J 11 bases, with 16 bases left between them. Germline values: CDR1 LNHNV, CDR2 YYDKDF (reference sequence). This CDR3 reads CATSRDKMALGAFF. In nucleotides, the CDR3 is TGTGCCACCAGCAGAGATAAAATGGCGTTGGGGGCTTTCTTT.

The genes are TRBV7-9 and TRBJ1-3; maybe TRBD1 (6 bases). The V and J ends lost 5 bases and 0 bases respectively, with 17 bases between them. CDR3 size: 17 residues. Per the germline V gene, CDR1 is SEHNR and CDR2 is FQNEAQ (reference sequence). CDR3 coding DNA: TGTGCCAGCAGCAAGCGACAGGCTGCGGTCTCTGGAAACACCATATATTTT. Translating gives CASSKRQAAVSGNTIYF.

This clonotype came up a few times. CDR3 amino acids: CASSLEGGLHYGYTF. CDR3 coding DNA: TGTGCCAGCAGCTTAGAGGGAGGGTTACACTATGGCTACACCTTC. V usage is TRBV7-9 and J usage is TRBJ1-2; D gene unclear. Germline assignment: CDR1 SEHNR and CDR2 FQNEAQ (reference sequence). Trimming took off 1 base at V and 3 bases at J, with 12 bases between the two ends. CDR3 length: 15 residues.

The chain couples TRBV11-2 to TRBJ1-2, with D perhaps matching TRBD1 (5 bases). The CDR3 extends over 14 amino acids. Germline V CDR1 and CDR2: SGHAT, FQNNGV. V lost 3 bases and J lost 4, with 12 bases in between. The CDR3 loop is CASSFGGGIYGYTF. CDR3 nucleotides: TGTGCCAGCAGCTTCGGGGGGGGTATCTATGGCTACACCTTC. The full variable domain, rest sourced from reference TRBV11-2 and TRBJ1-2, is EAGVAQSPRYKIIEKRQSVAFWCNPISGHATLYWYQQILGQGPKLLIQFQNNGVVDDSQLPKDRFSAERLKGVDSTLKIQPAKLEDSAVYLCASSFGGGIYGYTFGSGTRLTVV.

This clonotype was seen at least ten times. J is TRBJ2-2 and V is TRBV7-2, with D possibly TRBD1 on 6 matching bases. V gave up 5 bases and J gave up 4 bases, with 14 bases separating them. CDR1 and CDR2 from the germline V gene are SGHTA and FQGNSA. The CDR3 is 15 amino acids. CDR3 in amino acids: CASSGAGVTTGELFF. CDR3 bases: TGTGCCAGCAGCGGTGCAGGGGTAACCACCGGGGAGCTGTTTTTT.

CDR3 sequence (DNA): TGTGCCAGCAGCTTGGCAGGGCAAACCGGGGAGCTGTTTTTT. Protein product: CASSLAGQTGELFF. This chain connects TRBV5-4 to TRBJ2-2, with D possibly matching TRBD1 (5 bases). Germline CDR1 reads SGHNT; CDR2 reads YYREEE (reference sequence). The CDR3 sequence is 14 residues long. V was shortened by 0 bases and J by 5 bases, with 8 bases between the two germline ends.

Here the CDR3 reads CASSPHRDSNQPQHF. The CDR3 DNA is TGTGCCAGCTCACCTCACCGGGACAGCAATCAGCCCCAGCATTTT. This chain joins TRBV18 and TRBJ1-5; a weak D match, TRBD1 (5 bases). V was clipped by 3 bases and J by 1 base, with 10 bases between them. CDR3 length: 15 residues. CDR1 is KGHSH and CDR2 is LQKENI in the germline V gene.

This clonotype has just a few counts. The V call is TRBV24-1, the J call TRBJ1-4; 7 positions agree with TRBD1. The length of the CDR3 is 14 residues. Trimming at V came to 5 bases and at J to 6 bases, leaving 5 bases not matched to a gene. Germline V gene sequence: CDR1 KGHDR, CDR2 SFDVKD. CDR3 region: CATSGDRDDEKLFF. The CDR3 nucleotides read TGTGCCACCAGTGGTGACAGGGATGATGAAAAACTGTTTTTT.

This rearrangement joins TRBV10-3 to TRBJ2-7, with D uncertain. V lost 8 bases and J lost 1, with 9 bases in between. This CDR3 is built from 12 residues. CDR1 and CDR2 from the germline V gene are ENHRY and SYGVKD. CDR3 amino acids: CAIQAASYEQYF. The CDR3 nucleotides read TGTGCCATCCAGGCGGCTTCCTACGAGCAGTACTTC.

The chain employs TRBV20-1 and TRBJ2-1, with 12 bases fitting TRBD2. This CDR3 has 14 residues. From germline, CDR1 is DFQATT and CDR2 SNEGSKA (reference sequence). DNA of the CDR3: TGCAGCGCCGGTGTCGGACTAGCGGGATATGAGCAGTTCTTC. Amino acid sequence: CSAGVGLAGYEQFF.

This clonotype was observed a handful of times. The J gene is TRBJ1-3, the V gene TRBV30; no reliable D call. The CDR3 is 13 amino acids. Per germline, CDR1 GTSNPN and CDR2 SVGIG (reference sequence). V lost 8 bases and J lost 4, with 15 bases in between. The chain's CDR3 is CAGSIKEGNTIYF. The DNA for the CDR3 is TGTGCCGGGTCAATTAAGGAAGGAAACACCATATATTTT.